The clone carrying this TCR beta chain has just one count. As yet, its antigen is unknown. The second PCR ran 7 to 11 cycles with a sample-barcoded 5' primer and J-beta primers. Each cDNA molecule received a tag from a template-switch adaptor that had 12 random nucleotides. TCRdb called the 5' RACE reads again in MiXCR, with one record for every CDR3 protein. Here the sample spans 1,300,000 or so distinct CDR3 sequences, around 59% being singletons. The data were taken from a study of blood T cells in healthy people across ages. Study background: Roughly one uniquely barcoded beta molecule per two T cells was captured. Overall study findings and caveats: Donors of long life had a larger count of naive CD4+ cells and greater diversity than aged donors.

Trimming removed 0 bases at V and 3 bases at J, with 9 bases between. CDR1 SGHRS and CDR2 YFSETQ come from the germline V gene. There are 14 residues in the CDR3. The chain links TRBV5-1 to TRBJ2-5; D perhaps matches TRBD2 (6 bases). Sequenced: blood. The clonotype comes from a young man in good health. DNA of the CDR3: TGCGCCAGCAGCTTGGTCGAGCGGGAAGAGACCCAGTACTTC. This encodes CASSLVEREETQYF.